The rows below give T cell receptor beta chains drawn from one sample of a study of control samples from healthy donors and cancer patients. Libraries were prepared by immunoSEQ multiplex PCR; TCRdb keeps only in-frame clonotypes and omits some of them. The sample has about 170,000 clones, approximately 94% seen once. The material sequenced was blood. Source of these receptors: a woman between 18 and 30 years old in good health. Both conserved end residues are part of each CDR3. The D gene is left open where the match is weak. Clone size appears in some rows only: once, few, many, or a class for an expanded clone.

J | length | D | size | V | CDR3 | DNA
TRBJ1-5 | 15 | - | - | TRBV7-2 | CASSLAPTSNQPQHF | TGTGCCAGCAGCTTAGCTCCCACTAGCAATCAGCCCCAGCATTTT
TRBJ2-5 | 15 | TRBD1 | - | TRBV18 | CASSPIRGLQETQYF | TGTGCCAGCTCACCAATCAGGGGGCTCCAAGAGACCCAGTACTTC
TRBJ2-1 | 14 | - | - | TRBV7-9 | CASSNTGIYNEQFF | TGTGCCAGCAGCAATACAGGGATTTACAATGAGCAGTTCTTC
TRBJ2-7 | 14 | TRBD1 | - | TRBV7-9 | CASSSLDRANEQYF | TGTGCCAGCAGCTCCTTGGACAGGGCCAACGAGCAGTACTTC
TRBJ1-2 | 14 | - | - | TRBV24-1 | CATSDGTLISGYTF | TGTGCCACCAGTGATGGGACACTCATTTCGGGCTACACCTTC
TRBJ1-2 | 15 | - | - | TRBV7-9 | CASSPTGFLNYGYTF | TGTGCCAGCAGCCCAACCGGGTTCCTTAACTATGGCTACACCTTC
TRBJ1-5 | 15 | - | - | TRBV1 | CTSSQPGPDNQPQHF | TGCACCAGCAGCCAGCCGGGACCGGACAATCAGCCCCAGCATTTT
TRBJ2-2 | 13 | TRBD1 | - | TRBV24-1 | CATTPTGSGELFF | TGTGCCACCACCCCGACAGGGTCGGGGGAGCTGTTTTTT
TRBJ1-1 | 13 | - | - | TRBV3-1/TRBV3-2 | CASSQVQRARAFF | TGTGCCAGCAGCCAAGTCCAAAGAGCACGAGCTTTCTTT
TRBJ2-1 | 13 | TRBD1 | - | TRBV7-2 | CASSQDREREQFF | TGTGCCAGCAGCCAGGACAGGGAGCGTGAGCAGTTCTTC
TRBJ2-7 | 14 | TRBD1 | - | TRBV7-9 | CASSSMTGWNEQYF | TGTGCCAGCAGCTCGATGACAGGGTGGAACGAGCAGTACTTC
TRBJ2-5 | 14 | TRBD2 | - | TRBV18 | CASSPLAGEETQYF | TGTGCCAGCTCACCACTCGCGGGGGAAGAGACCCAGTACTTC
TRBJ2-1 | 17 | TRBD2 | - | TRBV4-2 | CARSPFLGGGPGNEQFF | TGTGCCCGCAGCCCTTTCCTCGGGGGGGGGCCGGGGAATGAGCAGTTCTTC
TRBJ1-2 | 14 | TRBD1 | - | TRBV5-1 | CASSLSGTAYGYTF | TGCGCCAGCAGCTTGTCAGGGACAGCCTATGGCTACACCTTC
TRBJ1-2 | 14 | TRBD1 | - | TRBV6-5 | CASRGTGVAYGYTF | TGTGCCAGCAGGGGGACAGGGGTTGCCTATGGCTACACCTTC
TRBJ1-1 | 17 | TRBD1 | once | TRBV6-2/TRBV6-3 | CASSYSPGQVWVTEAFF | TGTGCCAGCAGTTACTCTCCGGGACAGGTTTGGGTTACTGAAGCTTTCTTT
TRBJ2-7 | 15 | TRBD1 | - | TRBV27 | CASSSRTGYSYEQYF | TGTGCCAGCAGCTCCAGGACAGGGTACTCCTACGAGCAGTACTTC